This T cell receptor beta chain derives from a study of OX40 agonist ivuxolimab in advanced cancers. Looking at the study overall: In this trial design, patients received ivuxolimab intravenously at 0.01 to 10 mg/kg every 2 weeks.

The V gene's germline CDR1 is MNHEY and CDR2 SVGAGI. Trimming removed 7 bases at V and 6 bases at J, with 13 bases between. The length of the CDR3 is 14 residues. This clone has more than one count but fewer than ten. TCRdb's table, derived via immunoSEQ multiplex PCR, lists solely in-frame clones and lacks some. The sample shows roughly 79,000 clones, roughly 80% of them seen only once. The rearrangement joins TRBV6-5 to TRBJ1-6, with no clear D. Material: CD4+ or CD8+ T cells sorted from blood, obtained in a trial of the OX40 agonist ivuxolimab. The TCR sequence derives from an adult with an advanced solid tumor such as melanoma, head and neck, liver or kidney cancer. The CDR3 DNA follows: TGTGCCAGCACCCTAACATGGGGTAATTCACCCCTCCACTTT. Its translation: CASTLTWGNSPLHF.